The 5 T cell receptor beta chains below all came from one sample that was sequenced in a study of blood T cells in healthy people across ages. A sample-barcoded 5' primer and a J-beta primer mix were used in a second PCR of roughly 7 to 12 cycles. TCRdb re-called the 5' RACE reads with MiXCR, one entry per CDR3 protein. The repertoire includes approximately 780,000 distinct CDR3 sequences, roughly 25% of them detected once, and under 3% sits in the top ten. The same sample was also studied in work on T cells of mothers and their children.

Sequenced material: blood. The receptors here all came from a boy aged 5 to 17 in good health.

This clonotype was counted between two and nine times. V and J are TRBV4-1 and TRBJ2-7, with D possibly matching TRBD2 (6 bases). The CDR3 has 15 residues. V dropped 3 bases and J dropped 0 bases, with 12 bases sitting between them. Germline V gives CDR1 MGHRA, CDR2 YSYEKL. The chain's CDR3 is CASSQGPGGSYEQYF. The CDR3 nucleotides are TGCGCCAGCAGCCAGGGGCCCGGGGGCTCCTACGAGCAGTACTTC.

The chain joins TRBV7-9 to TRBJ2-1; D is tentatively TRBD1 or TRBD2 (5 bases each). The CDR3 spans 18 residues. The germline CDR1 and CDR2 sequences are SEHNR and FQNEAQ (reference sequence). Trimming cost V 3 bases and J 0 bases, with 18 bases left between them. CDR3 in amino acids: CASSFKRWAGSSYNEQFF. The DNA for the CDR3 is TGTGCCAGCAGCTTCAAACGCTGGGCAGGGAGCTCCTACAATGAGCAGTTCTTC.

V is TRBV24-1 and J is TRBJ2-7; D is undetermined. Trimming left V 6 bases short and J 5 bases short, with 7 bases between. Germline-derived CDR1 and CDR2 are KGHDR and SFDVKD. CDR3 size: 11 residues. The CDR3 loop is CATSLADEQYF. CDR3 nucleotide sequence: TGTGCCACCAGTTTGGCGGACGAGCAGTACTTC.

V gene TRBV21-1 combines with J gene TRBJ2-4. TRBV21-1 is an annotated pseudogene. This CDR3 is built from 16 residues. CDR3 loop: CASSKRQKLAKNIQYF. In DNA form, the CDR3 reads TGTGCCAGCAGCAAACGGCAGAAACTAGCCAAAAACATTCAGTACTTC.

The chain links TRBV20-1 to TRBJ2-3; D may be TRBD1 (6 bases). Gene TRBJ2-1 matches the end of the DNA better, so the J call may be wrong. CDR3 length: 13 residues. Germline lookup yields CDR1 DFQATT and CDR2 SNEGSKA (reference sequence). The CDR3: CSASERGYNEQFF. The CDR3 DNA reads TGCAGTGCTAGTGAAAGGGGGTACAATGAGCAGTTCTTC.